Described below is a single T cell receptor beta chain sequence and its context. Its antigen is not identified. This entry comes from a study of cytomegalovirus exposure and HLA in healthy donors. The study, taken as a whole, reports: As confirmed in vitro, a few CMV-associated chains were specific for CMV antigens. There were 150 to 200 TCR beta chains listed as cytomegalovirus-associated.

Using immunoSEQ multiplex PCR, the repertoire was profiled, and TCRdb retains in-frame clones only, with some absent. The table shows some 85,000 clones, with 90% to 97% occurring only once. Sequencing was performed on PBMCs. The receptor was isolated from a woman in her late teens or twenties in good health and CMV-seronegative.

CDR3 in amino acids: CASSGAGGEQYF. CDR3 nucleotide sequence: TGTGCCAGCAGCGGTGCGGGGGGCGAGCAGTACTTC. The chain is built from TRBV7-2 and TRBJ2-7, with 8 bases lining up with TRBD2. The CDR3 covers 12 residues. Germline CDR1 SGHTA, CDR2 FQGNSA. The junction had 3 bases not matched to a gene; V was cut back by 5 bases and J by 6 bases.